This T cell receptor beta chain was identified in a study of T cell responses to AZD1222 COVID-19 vaccine. Turning to this clone: Its target is unknown.

The germline CDR1 and CDR2 sequences are LGHDT and YNNKEL (reference sequence). Trimming removed 3 bases from V and 1 base from J, with 10 bases in between. The CDR3 runs to 16 residues. Data came from immunoSEQ multiplex PCR; TCRdb stores just in-frame clones and leaves some out. The sample lists about 150,000 clones; 94% were seen once. Regarding the study as a whole: The donor cohort was predominantly white British with a female majority, and clonal diversity may have been underestimated.

This material consisted of peripheral blood, taken on day 0 of AZD1222 vaccination. The origin of this receptor is an adult in good health. The chain links TRBV3-1 (or the pseudogene TRBV3-2) to TRBJ1-6, with a tentative D call TRBD1 (6 bases). CDR3 in amino acids: CASSHGGQSYNSPLHF. CDR3 bases: TGTGCCAGCAGCCATGGGGGGCAATCCTATAATTCACCCCTCCACTTT.